Below, one T cell receptor beta chain is given with its context. This sample was included in a study of CD8 T cells in Susac syndrome. CD8+ and CD4+ T cells from blood underwent TCR beta sequencing, which was carried out in a high-throughput format. With random hexamers, roughly 0.5 to 1 ug RNA was reverse transcribed. immunoSEQ multiplex PCR amplified TCR beta CDR3 across 54 Vbeta, 13 Jbeta. TCRdb called the immunoSEQ multiplex PCR reads again in MiXCR, with one record for every CDR3 protein. The table has over 350,000 distinct CDR3 sequences, approximately 85% seen once. V dropped 0 bases and J dropped 4; count of bases not matched to a gene: 10. This CDR3 is built from 16 residues. The germline V gene encodes CDR1 SQVTM and CDR2 ANQGSEA.

Sequenced: CD8+ T cells from PBMCs. The rearrangement links TRBV29-1 to TRBJ2-5; 8 bases line up with TRBD1. The receptor comes from a human donor with multiple sclerosis. The CDR3 DNA reads as TGCAGCGTTGAAGATTTAGGGCAGGGGGCAGGAGAGACCCAGTACTTC. The encoded protein is CSVEDLGQGAGETQYF.